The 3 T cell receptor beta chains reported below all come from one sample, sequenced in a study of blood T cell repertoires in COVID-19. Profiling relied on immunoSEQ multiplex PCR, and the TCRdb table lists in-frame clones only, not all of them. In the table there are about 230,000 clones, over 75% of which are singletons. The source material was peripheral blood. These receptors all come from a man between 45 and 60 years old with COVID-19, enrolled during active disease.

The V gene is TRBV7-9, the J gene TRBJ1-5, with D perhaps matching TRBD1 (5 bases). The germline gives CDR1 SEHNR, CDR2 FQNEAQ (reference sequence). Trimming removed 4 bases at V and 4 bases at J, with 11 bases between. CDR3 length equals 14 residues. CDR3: CASSSTDRNQPQHF. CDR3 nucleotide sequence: TGTGCCAGCAGCTCGACTGACAGAAATCAGCCCCAGCATTTT.

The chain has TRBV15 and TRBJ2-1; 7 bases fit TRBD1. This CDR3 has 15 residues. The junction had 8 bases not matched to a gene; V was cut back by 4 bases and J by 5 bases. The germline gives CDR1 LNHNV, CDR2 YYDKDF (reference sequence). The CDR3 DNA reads TGTGCCACCAGCACCTGGACAGGTATGCACAATGAGCAGTTCTTC. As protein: CATSTWTGMHNEQFF.

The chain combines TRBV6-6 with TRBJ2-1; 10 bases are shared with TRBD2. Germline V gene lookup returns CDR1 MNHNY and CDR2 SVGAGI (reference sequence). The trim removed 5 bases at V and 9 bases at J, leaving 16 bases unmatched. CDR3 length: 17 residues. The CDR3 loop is CASSPPGRSGGASEQFF. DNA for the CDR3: TGTGCCAGCAGTCCCCCCGGGAGGAGCGGGGGGGCCTCTGAGCAGTTCTTC.